This TCR beta chain was sequenced during a study of blood T cell repertoires in COVID-19. The overall study: Donors in the United States, Italy and Spain gave samples during acute or convalescent COVID-19.

Cohort assignment relied on participant-reported clinical history. Exposed volunteers were people who met a COVID-19 case within 2 weeks before study entry. Authors' methods: Using reference gene primer amplification, nucleated cell counts were estimated. TCRdb's copy holds only in-frame clones and misses some; the assay was immunoSEQ multiplex PCR. That table furnishes V, J and clone size, whereas the DNA furnished D and trimming. The sample holds approximately 270,000 clones, 85% to 95% seen once. The CDR3 totals 14 residues. From germline, CDR1 is LGHDT and CDR2 YNNKEL (reference sequence). Trimming cost V 4 bases and J 8 bases, with 17 bases left between them.

The sequencing input was PBMCs or T cells enriched from blood (not recorded which). The sequence was obtained from a middle-aged man who had been exposed to COVID-19. The chain employs TRBV3-1 (or the pseudogene TRBV3-2) and TRBJ2-5; D remains ambiguous. Here the CDR3 reads CASSPRRAQVTQYF. The CDR3 DNA reads as TGTGCCAGCAGCCCAAGGCGCGCGCAGGTCACCCAGTACTTC.